This TCR beta chain is drawn from a study of blood T cell repertoires in COVID-19. Germline CDR1 LGHNA, CDR2 YNFKEQ. V shed 0 bases and J shed 7 bases, with 10 bases lying between them. The CDR3 totals 14 residues. The sample holds one count of this clone. Assay used: immunoSEQ multiplex PCR; TCRdb lists only in-frame clones, some missing. The sample lists 90,000 to 150,000 clones; 80% to 90% were seen once. Source material: peripheral blood. The receptor comes from a man between 65 and 85 years old with active or convalescent COVID-19. The V call is TRBV4-2, the J call TRBJ2-1, with D hard to call. CDR3 bases: TGTGCCAGCAGCCAAGATCAGTATATGAATGAGCAGTTCTTC. Translated, it gives CASSQDQYMNEQFF.